This T cell receptor (beta chain) originates from a study of shared clonotypes between healthy human individuals. The method was immunoSEQ multiplex PCR; TCRdb's version includes in-frame clones alone and lacks a portion of them. The table includes 950,000 to 1,300,000 clones, 65% to 80% detected once. The sample was memory CD4+ T cells sorted from blood. Sample subset: CD45RA-negative fraction. The source is a man younger than 30 in good health.

CDR3 in amino acids: CASSLAQLNYGYTF. DNA for the CDR3: TGTGCCAGCAGCTTAGCACAGCTTAACTATGGCTACACCTTC. V gene TRBV7-9 combines with J gene TRBJ1-2; D gene uncertain. The V gene's germline CDR1 is SEHNR and CDR2 FQNEAQ (reference sequence). CDR3 size: 14 residues. V dropped 0 bases and J dropped 1 base, with 6 bases sitting between them.